The clone carrying this TCR beta chain was seen more than once but under ten times. The library targeted TCRbeta and was prepared with unique molecular identifiers. MiXCR, run by TCRdb on the PCR reads, gives a single entry per CDR3 protein. In the table there are fewer than 550,000 distinct CDR3 sequences, roughly a tenth of which are singletons. This entry comes from a study of T-cell reconstitution after alpha-beta-depleted transplantation in children. The material was PBMCs from the stem cell graft donor, obtained from the stem cell graft. The receptor comes from a human donor who donated a stem cell graft to a child with acute myeloid leukemia.

The DNA for the CDR3 is TGTGCCACCCCGGTGTTATGGACTGAAGCTTTCTTT. Translation: CATPVLWTEAFF. The V call is TRBV27, the J call TRBJ1-1; D is uncertain. CDR1 is MNHEY, CDR2 SMNVEV, per germline (reference sequence). Trimming cost V 10 bases and J 5 bases, with 14 bases left between them. The CDR3 covers 12 residues.